This T cell receptor beta chain originates from a study of neurological immune-mediated disorders. Study-wide points: HTLV-1-associated myelopathy displayed the greatest TCR clonal expansion, and multiple sclerosis exhibited the smallest, lower than that of healthy controls.

Looked up from germline, CDR1 is DFQATT and CDR2 is SNEGSKA (reference sequence). The ends lost 1 base at V and 11 bases at J; junction bases unmatched: 14. The CDR3 has 15 amino acids. One entry per CDR3 protein, called by TCRdb with MiXCR from the 5' RACE reads. This table holds some 60,000 distinct CDR3 sequences, about 8.9% found once. Points on this clonotype: The antigen is not known.

Time point: longitudinal time-point 2. The sequenced sample consisted of PBMCs. This TCR was sampled from a man between 25 and 39 years old in good health. This sequence joins TRBV20-1 and TRBJ2-7, with TRBD2 matching 10 bases. The CDR3 region is CSARGLPGLADEKYF. The CDR3 nucleotides read TGCAGTGCTAGAGGCCTACCTGGACTAGCGGACGAAAAGTACTTC.